The clone carrying this T cell receptor beta chain appeared a single time. Its antigen remains unidentified. The method was immunoSEQ multiplex PCR; TCRdb's version includes in-frame clones alone and lacks a portion of them. In the table there are roughly 150,000 clones, 91% of which are singletons. The CDR3 is 17 amino acids. Germline CDR1 reads SGHRS; CDR2 reads YFSETQ. V was pared by 0 bases and J by 0 bases, with 13 bases between. These data originate in a study of T cell responses to AZD1222 COVID-19 vaccine. Findings and caveats of the study: Recipients of AZD1222 seropositive at baseline numbered only 6 or 7. There were vaccine-associated CD4 TCRs across spike, dominant at 160-218 and 743-854. All repertoire sampling was performed exclusively after the peak T cell response.

The specimen comprised peripheral blood, sampled 28 days after the second AZD1222 dose. The origin of this receptor is an adult who received the AZD1222 COVID-19 vaccine. This chain uses TRBV5-1 with TRBJ1-3, with D unclear. This CDR3 is CASSLGSSLYSGNTIYF. The CDR3 DNA reads TGCGCCAGCAGCTTGGGCAGCTCCCTTTACTCTGGAAACACCATATATTTT. Using reference TRBV5-1 and TRBJ1-3 for the parts outside the CDR3, the full variable domain is KAGVTQTPRYLIKTRGQQVTLSCSPISGHRSVSWYQQTPGQGLQFLFEYFSETQRNKGNFPGRFSGRQFSNSRSEMNVSTLELGDSALYLCASSLGSSLYSGNTIYFGEGSWLTVV.